This T cell receptor (beta chain) derives from a study of blood T cell repertoires in COVID-19. Study in general: Collection of acute and convalescent COVID-19 samples took place in the United States, Italy and Spain. PBMCs, B-cell-depleted T cells, or T cells were the source of the cDNA or gDNA that made up the material.

The CDR3 covers 14 residues. V was trimmed by 2 bases and J by 2 bases, leaving 7 bases between them. Germline assignment: CDR1 MNHEY and CDR2 SVGAGI. How the authors handled the data: Estimation of nucleated cell counts was performed using reference gene primer amplification. The table came from immunoSEQ multiplex PCR; TCRdb's copy has only in-frame clones and leaves some out. That table supplies the V and J calls and clone size; D and trimming were determined from the DNA. The sample yields about 230,000 clones, 88% seen once. The chain employs TRBV6-5 and TRBJ2-1; maybe TRBD1 (6 bases). Sequencing was done on a sample of peripheral blood. The receptor's source is a woman aged 60-75 years with acute or convalescent COVID-19. For the CDR3, the DNA is TGTGCCAGCAGTTACCGGACAGCCTACAATGAGCAGTTCTTC. Encoded protein: CASSYRTAYNEQFF.